This paragraph covers one T cell receptor beta chain sequence. The antigen is unknown. Each cDNA molecule carried a unique molecular identifier. TCRdb reanalysed the 5' RACE reads using MiXCR and keeps one entry per CDR3 protein. Among tens of thousands of distinct CDR3 sequences listed, 9.5% to 13% were seen once. The data belong to a study of early T cells in non-severe SARS-CoV-2 infection. Turning to the study itself: Unsorted whole blood bulk RNA was sequenced, with unpaired chains.

The germline CDR1 and CDR2 sequences are ENHRY and SYGVKD. V was clipped by 4 bases and J by 2 bases, with 9 bases between them. This CDR3 contains 14 residues. Study results and limitations: Matching results from VDJdb favored anti-spike CD8 responses, leaving private and CD4 specificities undetected.

The chain links TRBV10-3 to TRBJ1-5; tentative D call: TRBD1 (5 bases). The sequence came from an adult who was a healthcare worker with PCR-confirmed SARS-CoV-2 infection or an uninfected control (not recorded which). The sequenced material came from whole blood. Here the CDR3 reads CAISGQQGNQPQHF. For the CDR3, the DNA is TGTGCCATCAGTGGCCAACAGGGCAATCAGCCCCAGCATTTT.